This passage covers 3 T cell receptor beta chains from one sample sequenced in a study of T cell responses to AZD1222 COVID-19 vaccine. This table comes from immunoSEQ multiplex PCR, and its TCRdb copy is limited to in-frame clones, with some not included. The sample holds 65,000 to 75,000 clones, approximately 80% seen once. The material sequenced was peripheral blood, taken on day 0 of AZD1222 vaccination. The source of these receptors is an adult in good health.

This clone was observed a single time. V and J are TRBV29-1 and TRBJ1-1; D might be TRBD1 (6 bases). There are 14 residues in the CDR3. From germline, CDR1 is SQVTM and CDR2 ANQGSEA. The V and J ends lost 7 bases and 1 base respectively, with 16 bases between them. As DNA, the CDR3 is TGCAGCGCCTCCACAGGGTCTCAGAACACTGAAGCTTTCTTT. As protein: CSASTGSQNTEAFF.

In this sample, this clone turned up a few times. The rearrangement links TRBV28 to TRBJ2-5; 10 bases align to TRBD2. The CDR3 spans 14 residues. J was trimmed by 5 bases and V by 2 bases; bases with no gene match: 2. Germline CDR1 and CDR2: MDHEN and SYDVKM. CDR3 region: CASSLASGGETQYF. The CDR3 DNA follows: TGTGCCAGCAGTTTAGCTAGCGGGGGTGAGACCCAGTACTTC.

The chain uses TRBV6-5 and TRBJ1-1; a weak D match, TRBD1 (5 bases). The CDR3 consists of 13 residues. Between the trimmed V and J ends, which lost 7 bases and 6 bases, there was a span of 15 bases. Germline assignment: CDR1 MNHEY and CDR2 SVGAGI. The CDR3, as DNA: TGTGCCAGCACCCAATCGGGGCAAGCTGAAGCTTTCTTT. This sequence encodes CASTQSGQAEAFF.